This entry features one T cell receptor beta chain sequence. What this receptor recognizes is not known. No base quality information exists; no much larger clone differs at one position. The sample's time point label, decoded: baseline before first vaccination. Vaccinee samples came from UK trials COV001 and COV002, including a single-blind randomized controlled phase 2/3 trial of AZD1222 (ChAdOx1 nCoV-19) in healthy adults. Trial participant PBMC samples were collected at day 0 and day 28 after the second dose for TCRbeta chain sequencing. The CDR3 regions of human TCRbeta chains were analyzed by immunosequencing. The paper's data handling went like this. TCRs in the repertoires were matched against a reference library of SARS-CoV-2-specific TCRs that had been generated with the MIRA antigen-specificity platform. Breadth meant the fraction of unique TCRs that were SARS-CoV-2-associated, whereas depth meant the fraction of total T cells that were SARS-CoV-2-associated. Using the MIRA data, every spike-specific TCR was mapped to the spike region that the TCR reacted to and assigned to either a CD4 or a CD8 class. Log10-transformed breadth and depth values were compared by one-way ANOVA with Sidak's multiple comparisons tests. The table was pulled from immuneACCESS by TCRdb, which kept in-frame rearrangements only. Such tables lose some clones; where checked, under half of the loss comes from unresolved V genes, and the rest has no known cause. The DNA gave D and trimming, while V, J and clone size come from that table. Counted in this sample were about 150,000 clones; approximately 94% of them appeared once. The ten largest clones represent around 1.3% of the sample.

The data originate from a study of T cell responses to AZD1222 COVID-19 vaccine (dated by TCRdb to 2020 to 2022). As for the study more broadly: AZD1222 recipients whose second dose came at about 4 weeks and those whose second dose came at about 12 weeks were combined into one group, since spike-specific TCR depth and breadth did not differ between the two schedules. A total of 233 trial participants underwent TCR sequencing, of whom roughly 210 had received two doses of AZD1222 and about 26 had received two doses of the MenACWY control vaccine. Trial participants were enrolled by age into 18-55, 56-69 and 70-plus year subgroups, with about 150, 28 and 57 TCR-sequenced participants respectively.

What the study reported, not specific to this receptor: After two AZD1222 doses, both the breadth and the depth of spike-specific TCRs were significantly higher than at day 0 and than in MenACWY recipients. No day 14 peak-response samples were available, so repertoires were characterized only after the peak T cell response. Conclusions about previously exposed vaccinees are limited because only a handful of AZD1222 recipients were SARS-CoV-2 seropositive at baseline. Epitopes outside the regions mutated in the B.1.351 and B.1.1.7 variants were reportedly recognized by nearly half of the unique spike-specific TCRs. Participants were mostly white British, with more females than males. The authors suggested clonal diversity may have been underestimated. CD4 TCRs associated with the vaccine covered the entire spike protein, and the dominant responses were in regions 160-218 and 743-854. In the small 56-69-year group, the increase in depth fell short of significance, most likely because of low power.

CDR1 is given as MDHEN and CDR2 as SYDVKM, both from the germline V gene. The CDR3 goes from the cysteine to the phenylalanine over 16 residues. Of the read, only the CDR3 DNA is kept; its 48 bases are in frame from base 1. V loses 5 bases at its end and J loses 5 bases; junction bases beyond the gene matches: 13. This TCR derives from an adult in good health. This receptor chain uses TRBV28 and TRBJ2-5; TRBD1 matches 8 bases in the middle. The sequences come from peripheral blood, collected on day 0 of AZD1222 vaccination. The DNA sequence follows: TGTGCCAGCAGTCCCGGGACAGGAGGGACGACGGAGACCCAGTACTTC. This yields the protein CASSPGTGGTTETQYF. This CDR3, with the reference TRBV28 and TRBJ2-5 proteins standing in past its ends, gives the full variable domain DVKVTQSSRYLVKRTGEKVFLECVQDMDHENMFWYRQDPGLGLRLIYFSYDVKMKEKGDIPEGYSVSREKKERFSLILESASTNQTSMYLCASSPGTGGTTETQYFGPGTRLLVL.